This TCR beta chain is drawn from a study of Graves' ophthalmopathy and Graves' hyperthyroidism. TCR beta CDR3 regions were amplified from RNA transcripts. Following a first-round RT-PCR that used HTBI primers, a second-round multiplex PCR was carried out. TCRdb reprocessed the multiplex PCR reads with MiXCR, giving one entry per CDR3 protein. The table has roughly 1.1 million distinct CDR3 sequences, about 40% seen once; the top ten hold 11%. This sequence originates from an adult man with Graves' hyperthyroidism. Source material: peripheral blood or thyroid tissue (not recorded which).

The CDR3 coding sequence is TGTGCCAGCAGCGGGACCTTCTCCTACGAGCAGTACTTC. It encodes CASSGTFSYEQYF. The chain employs TRBV9 and TRBJ2-7, with D unresolved. The germline V gene has CDR1 SGDLS and CDR2 YYNGEE. Between the trimmed V and J ends, which lost 3 bases and 0 bases, there was a span of 7 bases. The CDR3 sequence is 13 residues long.